This T cell receptor beta chain was obtained from a study of response to subunit inactivated influenza vaccine. TCRdb re-called the RT-PCR reads with MiXCR, one entry per CDR3 protein. The table records 500,000 to 600,000 distinct CDR3 sequences, roughly 10% of them present only once. This clonotype was seen only a few times. V lost 1 base and J 2 bases, leaving 21 bases between the germline ends. Germline CDR1 reads MGHRA; CDR2 reads YSYEKL. This CDR3 has 19 amino acids. Sequencing used PBMCs from blood, obtained on the day of vaccination. The V call is TRBV4-1, the J call TRBJ1-5, with a weak D call TRBD1 (6 bases). The TCR sequence derives from a man aged 50-60 years who received an inactivated influenza vaccine. This CDR3 reads CASSQGGYVNRVRNQPQHF. CDR3 DNA: TGCGCCAGCAGCCAAGGGGGGTATGTTAACAGGGTACGCAATCAGCCCCAGCATTTT.